Following are 25 T cell receptor beta chains from one sample sequenced in a study of identical twins. TCRdb reprocessed the 5' RACE reads with MiXCR, giving one entry per CDR3 protein. The sample carries 1.5 million to 2 million distinct CDR3 sequences, roughly 35% recorded once. Sequenced input: cord blood. Receptors were obtained from a newborn girl in good health.

There are many counts of this clonotype. The V call is TRBV4-1, the J call TRBJ2-3, with 14 bases that match TRBD2. The CDR3 is 16 amino acids. The V segment lost 4 bases and the J segment 4 bases; nucleotides outside the gene matches: 4. From germline, CDR1 is MGHRA and CDR2 YSYEKL. Here the CDR3 DNA reads TGCGCCAGCAGCCGCGGGACTAGCGGGAGATCAGATACGCAGTATTTT. As protein: CASSRGTSGRSDTQYF.

This clonotype was seen a handful of times. This chain uses TRBV5-1 with TRBJ2-1, with 8 bases identical to TRBD2. CDR1 and CDR2 (germline): SGHRS, YFSETQ. The CDR3 is made up of 16 amino acids. After removal of 4 bases from V and 0 bases from J, the junction contained 6 bases not matched to a gene. CDR3 nucleotide sequence: TGCGCCAGCAGCGCGACTAGCGTAAGCTCCTACAATGAGCAGTTCTTC. Encoded protein: CASSATSVSSYNEQFF.

The rearrangement uses TRBV5-6 and TRBJ2-7, with TRBD2 matching over 8 bases. The DNA end favors TRBJ2-5, so the J call may be wrong. Germline V gives CDR1 SGHDT, CDR2 YYEEEE. The CDR3 covers 16 residues. This CDR3 is CASSTLAGGSLETQYF. In nucleotides, the CDR3 is TGTGCCAGCAGCACCCTTGCGGGGGGATCTCTAGAGACCCAGTACTTC.

This clonotype was seen a handful of times. An end of the junction differs from the germline gene, which may be a read error. This sequence joins TRBV6-2 or TRBV6-3 and TRBJ1-6, with D unresolved. This CDR3 is built from 14 residues. Per the germline V gene, CDR1 is MNHEY and CDR2 is SVGEGT. CDR3 nucleotides: TGTGCCAGCAGCTCCAGGCGTGGTAATTCACCCCCCCACTTT. Its protein product is CASSSRRGNSPPHF.

This clonotype has a handful of counts. The chain combines TRBV6-4 with TRBJ2-7; D call uncertain. Per the germline V gene, CDR1 is MRHNA and CDR2 is SNTAGT. The ends were cut back, 2 bases at V and 3 bases at J, with 8 bases in the middle. The CDR3 extends over 13 amino acids. CDR3 amino acids: CASSDKKGYEQYF. CDR3 sequence (DNA): TGTGCCAGCAGTGACAAGAAAGGCTACGAGCAGTACTTC.

A word on this clonotype: Mismatch with germline at one junction end may stem from a read error. The J gene is TRBJ2-1, the V gene TRBV20-1; 13 bases line up with TRBD2. This CDR3 has 16 amino acids. CDR1 and CDR2 (germline): DFQATT, SNEGSKA (reference sequence). The CDR3 region is CSAPSTTSGRVNVQFF. CDR3 nucleotide sequence: TGCAGTGCTCCCTCCACAACTAGCGGGAGGGTCAATGTGCAGTTCTTC.

This chain joins TRBV6-1 and TRBJ2-3; possibly TRBD2 for D (5 bases). V was pared by 1 base and J by 2 bases, with 10 bases between. CDR3 size: 15 residues. Germline V gives CDR1 MNHNS, CDR2 SASEGT. The CDR3: CASSEVASSTDTQYF. The DNA for the CDR3 is TGTGCCAGCAGTGAAGTAGCTAGCTCCACAGATACGCAGTATTTT.

As for this clonotype: One junction end does not reproduce the germline sequence, and a read error may be involved. The chain links TRBV28 to TRBJ2-3; 11 bases line up with TRBD2. Germline CDR1 is MDHEN and CDR2 is SYDVKM. The CDR3 has 15 amino acids. The CDR3 region has the DNA TGTGTCAGCAGTAGCGGGAGGGCATTGGGAGATACGCAGTATTTT. Translating it yields CVSSSGRALGDTQYF.

This chain connects TRBV5-5 to TRBJ1-5; TRBD1 matches at 7 bases. CDR1 and CDR2 (germline): SGHKS, YYEKEE (reference sequence). The CDR3 contains 13 residues. The junction had 5 bases not matched to a gene; V was cut back by 0 bases and J by 11 bases. The CDR3 DNA is TGTGCCAGCAGCTTGGTCGCCCAGGGGGCCCAGCATTTT. Translation: CASSLVAQGAQHF.

This chain links TRBV20-1 with TRBJ2-3; 10 nucleotides match TRBD2. The CDR3 consists of 18 residues. CDR1 is DFQATT, CDR2 SNEGSKA, per germline (reference sequence). The V segment lost 0 bases and the J segment 0 bases; nucleotides outside the gene matches: 9. This CDR3 reads CSARELAGALRSTDTQYF. For the CDR3, the DNA is TGCAGTGCTAGAGAGCTAGCGGGAGCGCTGAGGAGCACAGATACGCAGTATTTT.

This sequence joins TRBV5-8 and TRBJ1-1; tentatively, D is TRBD1 (6 bases). In germline, CDR1 is SGHTS, CDR2 YDEGEE. The CDR3 consists of 15 residues. V was pared by 1 base and J by 1 base, with 11 bases between. In DNA form, the CDR3 reads TGTGCCAGCAGCTTGATGGGGGGGCCGAACACTGAAGCTTTCTTT. Translated, it gives CASSLMGGPNTEAFF.

J is TRBJ1-2 and V is TRBV13; no reliable D call. Germline V gene lookup returns CDR1 PRHDT and CDR2 FYEKMQ (reference sequence). The CDR3 contains 11 residues. Trimming shortened V by 8 bases and J by 2 bases, and 6 bases separated the two germline ends. The CDR3 coding sequence is TGTGCCAGCGAGCGGAACTATGGCTACACCTTC. This encodes CASERNYGYTF.

Concerning this clonotype itself: A read error is possible here, since a much larger clone lies one base away. The gene calls are TRBV29-1 and TRBJ2-7, with D perhaps matching TRBD1 (6 bases). This CDR3 is built from 12 residues. The V end was cut by 7 bases, the J end by 6 bases, with 16 bases between. Germline CDR1 is SQVTM and CDR2 is ANQGSEA. The chain's CDR3 is CSADTLGGEQYF. CDR3 bases: TGCAGCGCTGATACTCTAGGGGGCGAGCAGTACTTC.

This clonotype was observed a handful of times. The V gene is TRBV12-3 or TRBV12-4, the J gene TRBJ1-2; no firm D call. V lost 0 bases and J lost 8, with 7 bases in between. The CDR3 spans 12 residues. In nucleotides, the CDR3 is TGTGCCAGCAGTTTAGCGAACACGGGCTACACCTTC. Translated: CASSLANTGYTF.

The chain recombines TRBV20-1 with TRBJ2-3, with D tentatively TRBD1 or TRBD2 (5 bases each). CDR1 DFQATT and CDR2 SNEGSKA come from the germline V gene (reference sequence). The CDR3 extends over 14 amino acids. V lost 3 bases and J lost 4, with 14 bases in between. The CDR3, as DNA: TGCAGTGCTAGGGGGACCTTTAGCGCAGATACGCAGTATTTT. Translation gives CSARGTFSADTQYF.

The chain links TRBV12-3 or TRBV12-4 to TRBJ2-2; D may correspond to TRBD1 or TRBD2 (6 bases each). Deletions cut 4 bases from V and 0 bases from J, with 18 bases between. The CDR3 totals 18 residues. The CDR3 DNA reads TGTGCCAGCAGTTCACTTGGGGGGCCGGGGGCGAACACCGGGGAGCTGTTTTTT. It yields the protein CASSSLGGPGANTGELFF.

This clonotype has more than one count but fewer than ten. The chain links TRBV7-9 to TRBJ1-1; D might be TRBD1 (5 bases). Germline V CDR1 and CDR2: SEHNR, FQNEAQ (reference sequence). The CDR3 contains 14 residues. Trimming took 5 bases from V and 1 from J, leaving 11 bases between them. For the CDR3, the DNA is TGTGCCAGCAGCCCTAAGGGGCCGAACACTGAAGCTTTCTTT. Residues: CASSPKGPNTEAFF.

The table lists this clonotype with a few counts. This chain links TRBV20-1 with TRBJ2-7, with D unclear. The CDR3 is 13 amino acids. Germline CDR1 DFQATT, CDR2 SNEGSKA (reference sequence). The ends were cut back, 3 bases at V and 2 bases at J, with 11 bases in the middle. The CDR3 region is CSARTKRTYEQYF. The CDR3 DNA is TGCAGTGCTAGGACCAAAAGGACCTACGAGCAGTACTTC.

This clonotype was recorded a few times. CDR3 amino acids: CSAYPPYEQYF. CDR3 DNA sequence: TGCAGTGCTTACCCTCCCTACGAGCAGTACTTC. J is TRBJ2-7 and V is TRBV20-1; D is undetermined. The CDR3 consists of 11 residues. Looked up from germline, CDR1 is DFQATT and CDR2 is SNEGSKA (reference sequence). Deletions cut 5 bases from V and 2 bases from J, with 7 bases between.

This rearrangement joins TRBV7-9 to TRBJ2-4; 9 nucleotides match TRBD2. The J call may be mistaken, given a closer DNA end match to TRBJ2-7. The CDR3 spans 15 residues. From germline, CDR1 is SEHNR and CDR2 FQNEAQ (reference sequence). Here the CDR3 DNA reads TGTGCCAGCAGTCCGTTTTTAGCGGGAGAAACCGAGCAGTACTTC. Encoded protein: CASSPFLAGETEQYF.

This clonotype has a handful of counts. This chain links TRBV4-2 with TRBJ2-1, with TRBD2 identical over 10 bases. V gave up 1 base and J gave up 8 bases; unmatched junction bases: 5. The CDR3 consists of 15 residues. Germline loops: CDR1 LGHNA, CDR2 YNFKEQ. CDR3 in amino acids: CASSQGGLAIDEQFF. The CDR3 DNA reads as TGTGCCAGCAGCCAAGGGGGACTAGCGATCGATGAGCAGTTCTTC.

The rearrangement joins TRBV19 to TRBJ2-7, with D possibly being TRBD1 (6 bases). V gave up 2 bases and J gave up 5 bases, with 13 bases separating them. The length of the CDR3 is 14 residues. In germline, CDR1 is LNHDA, CDR2 SQIVND (reference sequence). In nucleotides, the CDR3 is TGTGCCAGTAGTATATCAGGGGCGCAGAACGAGCAGTACTTC. Protein sequence: CASSISGAQNEQYF.

The V gene is TRBV11-2, the J gene TRBJ2-7; D perhaps matches TRBD1 (5 bases). Germline V gene lookup returns CDR1 SGHAT and CDR2 FQNNGV. This CDR3 is built from 16 residues. Trimming shortened V by 3 bases and J by 0 bases, and 15 bases separated the two germline ends. The CDR3 DNA sequence: TGTGCCAGCAGCTTCCAGGGTACCGCCCGCTCCTACGAGCAGTACTTC. Translating it yields CASSFQGTARSYEQYF.

Of note for this clonotype: Its ends do not fully match the called genes, so a read error is possible. V and J are TRBV29-1 and TRBJ2-1; D uncertain. Germline CDR1 SQVTM, CDR2 ANQGSEA. The CDR3 loop spans 14 amino acids. In nucleotides, the CDR3 is TGCAGCGCTGAAGGCAGGAGCTCCTACAATGAGCAGTTCTTC. It specifies CSAEGRSSYNEQFF.

This clonotype has ten or more counts. The CDR3 region has the DNA TGCAGTGCCATCAAGGTGCGGAACTACGAGCAGTACTTC. It encodes CSAIKVRNYEQYF. The chain carries TRBV20-1 and TRBJ2-7; no clear D gene. Germline CDR1 and CDR2: DFQATT and SNEGSKA (reference sequence). The CDR3 is made up of 13 amino acids. Trimming removed 6 bases at V and 3 bases at J, with 15 bases between.